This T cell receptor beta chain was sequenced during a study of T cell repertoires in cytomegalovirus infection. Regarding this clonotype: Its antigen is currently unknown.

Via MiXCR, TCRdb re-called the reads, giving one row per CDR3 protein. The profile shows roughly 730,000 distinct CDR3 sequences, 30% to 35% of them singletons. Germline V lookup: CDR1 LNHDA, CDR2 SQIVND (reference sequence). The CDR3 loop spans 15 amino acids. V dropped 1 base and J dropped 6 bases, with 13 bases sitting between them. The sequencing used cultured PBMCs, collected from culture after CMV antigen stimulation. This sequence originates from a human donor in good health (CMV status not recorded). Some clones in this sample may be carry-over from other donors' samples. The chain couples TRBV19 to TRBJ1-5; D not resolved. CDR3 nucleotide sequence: TGTGCCAGTAGTATAGGACGGTCGCGTAGTCAGCCCCAGCATTTT. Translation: CASSIGRSRSQPQHF.